The 14 T cell receptor beta chains given below trace back to one sample, sequenced in a study of T-cell reconstitution after alpha-beta-depleted transplantation in children. Unique molecular identifiers tagged the TCRbeta library. MiXCR was run by TCRdb on the PCR reads, yielding one entry per CDR3 protein. Of hundreds of thousands of distinct CDR3 sequences in the sample, 13% were seen once. The sequencing used PBMCs, collected before TCRalphabeta/CD19-depleted stem cell transplant. The origin of the receptors is a girl aged 2-15 years with congenital amegakaryocytic thrombocytopenia, due to receive a stem cell transplant.

This rearrangement joins TRBV6-1 to TRBJ2-7; unclear D gene. CDR3 length: 15 residues. CDR1 is MNHNS, CDR2 SASEGT, per germline. V lost 6 bases and J 2 bases, leaving 17 bases between the germline ends. CDR3 residues: CASRGPGKGTYEQYF. The CDR3 bases are TGTGCCAGCAGAGGACCGGGTAAGGGCACCTACGAGCAGTACTTC.

This rearrangement joins TRBV30 to TRBJ2-3, with D maybe TRBD2 (6 bases). Germline CDR1 GTSNPN, CDR2 SVGIG (reference sequence). The CDR3 totals 12 residues. The CDR3 DNA reads TGTGCTGCGGGACCTAGCACAGATACGCAGTATTTT. This sequence encodes CAAGPSTDTQYF.

The chain has TRBV27 and TRBJ2-1; TRBD2 agrees at 8 bases. Trimming removed 7 bases from V and 7 bases from J; junction bases left unmatched: 15. Germline values: CDR1 MNHEY, CDR2 SMNVEV (reference sequence). The CDR3 runs to 16 residues. In DNA form, the CDR3 reads TGTGCCAGCACCCCTTTGGGCGGGAGGCCCGAGAATGAGCAGTTCTTC. This gives the protein CASTPLGGRPENEQFF.

This clonotype turned up a few times. This chain connects TRBV4-2 to TRBJ2-1; D may be TRBD2 (5 bases). Trimming shortened V by 1 base and J by 0 bases, and 22 bases separated the two germline ends. The CDR3 has 20 residues. Germline-derived CDR1 and CDR2 are LGHNA and YNFKEQ. The CDR3 region is CASSQGGARLSGISYNEQFF. The CDR3 DNA follows: TGTGCCAGCAGCCAAGGTGGTGCCCGACTTTCGGGAATCTCCTACAATGAGCAGTTCTTC.

This clonotype was seen at least ten times. The chain recombines TRBV7-9 with TRBJ2-7; D possibly matches TRBD1 or TRBD2 (5 bases each). CDR1 SEHNR and CDR2 FQNEAQ come from the germline V gene (reference sequence). CDR3 length: 14 residues. V shed 8 bases and J shed 5 bases, with 19 bases lying between them. The CDR3 sequence: CASVKGLARDEQYF. Here the CDR3 DNA reads TGTGCCAGCGTTAAGGGGCTAGCTCGCGACGAGCAGTACTTC.

This clonotype was picked up many times. V usage is TRBV29-1 and J usage is TRBJ2-1; D ambiguous. Trimming removed 1 base from V and 9 bases from J, with 7 bases in between. Germline V gene data show CDR1 as SQVTM and CDR2 as ANQGSEA. This CDR3 contains 11 residues. As DNA, the CDR3 is TGCAGCGTTGAAGGTCCTAGTGAGCAGTTCTTC. It yields the protein CSVEGPSEQFF.

This clonotype showed up many times. This chain links TRBV4-1 with TRBJ2-1, with 9 positions matching TRBD2. There are 17 residues in the CDR3. Trimming removed 1 base from V and 1 base from J; junction bases left unmatched: 5. CDR1 is MGHRA and CDR2 is YSYEKL in the germline V gene. CDR3 coding DNA: TGCGCCAGCAGCCAAGCCCTCAGCGGGAGGTCCTACAATGAGCAGTTCTTC. This sequence encodes CASSQALSGRSYNEQFF.

The sample holds many counts of this clonotype. The chain uses TRBV12-3 or TRBV12-4 and TRBJ2-7, with 7 positions matching TRBD2. Trimming cost V 1 base and J 6 bases; bases outside gene matches: 6. The CDR3 spans 14 residues. The CDR3 protein is CASSLGEGFGEQYF. CDR3 nucleotide sequence: TGTGCCAGCAGTTTAGGGGAGGGTTTTGGCGAGCAGTACTTC.

The sample holds a few counts of this clonotype. This chain joins TRBV7-2 and TRBJ2-3; 7 bases are shared with TRBD2. Per the germline V gene, CDR1 is SGHTA and CDR2 is FQGNSA. The CDR3 runs 16 residues. V was pared by 3 bases and J by 0 bases, with 6 bases of the junction left unmatched. CDR3 amino acids: CASSFLLAASTDTQYF. DNA for the CDR3: TGTGCCAGCAGCTTCCTTCTAGCGGCGAGCACAGATACGCAGTATTTT. Full variable domain (rest looked up from reference TRBV7-2 and TRBJ2-3): GAGVSQSPSNKVTEKGKDVELRCDPISGHTALYWYRQSLGQGLEFLIYFQGNSAPDKSGLPSDRFSAERTGGSVSTLTIQRTQQEDSAVYLCASSFLLAASTDTQYFGPGTRLTVL.

This clonotype was counted between two and nine times. The J gene is TRBJ2-5, the V gene TRBV29-1; TRBD2 aligns across 8 bases. The CDR3 contains 13 residues. V gave up 6 bases and J gave up 2 bases; unmatched junction bases: 5. Germline V lookup: CDR1 SQVTM, CDR2 ANQGSEA. CDR3 sequence reads: CSVRLAMQETQYF. The CDR3 nucleotides are TGCAGCGTCCGACTAGCGATGCAAGAGACCCAGTACTTC.

This clonotype was detected ten times or more. The gene calls are TRBV12-3 or TRBV12-4 and TRBJ2-5; D remains unclear. This CDR3 comprises 13 residues. The ends were cut back, 4 bases at V and 5 bases at J, with 11 bases in the middle. The CDR3 sequence: CASSSVVRETQYF. CDR3 sequence (DNA): TGTGCCAGCAGTTCGGTTGTAAGGGAGACCCAGTACTTC.

This clonotype came up many times. The chain combines TRBV29-1 with TRBJ2-1, with TRBD2 matching over 10 bases. Germline CDR1 SQVTM, CDR2 ANQGSEA. The junction had 19 bases not matched to a gene; V was cut back by 7 bases and J by 1 base. This CDR3 has 19 amino acids. CDR3 coding DNA: TGCAGCGCCAAAGGGCTAGCGGGAGTAAGTGGGCTGTCCTACAATGAGCAGTTCTTC. This codes for CSAKGLAGVSGLSYNEQFF.

This clonotype was detected only a few times. The chain joins TRBV27 to TRBJ2-3; 7 positions match TRBD1. The V gene end was trimmed by 10 bases and the J gene end by 2 bases; junction bases not matched to a gene: 6. Germline-derived CDR1 and CDR2 are MNHEY and SMNVEV (reference sequence). CDR3 length: 13 residues. As DNA, the CDR3 is TGTGCCACCCGTACAGGGGCCACAGATACGCAGTATTTT. Translated: CATRTGATDTQYF.

Comment on this clonotype: One base away lies a much larger clone, so this may be a sequencing read error. The V gene is TRBV20-1, the J gene TRBJ1-1; a weak D match, TRBD1 (6 bases). The length of the CDR3 is 14 residues. CDR1 and CDR2 (germline): DFQATT, SNEGSKA (reference sequence). With 8 bases removed from V and 4 bases from J, the gap between germline ends came to 20 bases. CDR3 coding DNA: TGCAGTTCATTAAGGGGGGGATCGGTCACTGAAGCTTTCTTT. Translation: CSSLRGGSVTEAFF.